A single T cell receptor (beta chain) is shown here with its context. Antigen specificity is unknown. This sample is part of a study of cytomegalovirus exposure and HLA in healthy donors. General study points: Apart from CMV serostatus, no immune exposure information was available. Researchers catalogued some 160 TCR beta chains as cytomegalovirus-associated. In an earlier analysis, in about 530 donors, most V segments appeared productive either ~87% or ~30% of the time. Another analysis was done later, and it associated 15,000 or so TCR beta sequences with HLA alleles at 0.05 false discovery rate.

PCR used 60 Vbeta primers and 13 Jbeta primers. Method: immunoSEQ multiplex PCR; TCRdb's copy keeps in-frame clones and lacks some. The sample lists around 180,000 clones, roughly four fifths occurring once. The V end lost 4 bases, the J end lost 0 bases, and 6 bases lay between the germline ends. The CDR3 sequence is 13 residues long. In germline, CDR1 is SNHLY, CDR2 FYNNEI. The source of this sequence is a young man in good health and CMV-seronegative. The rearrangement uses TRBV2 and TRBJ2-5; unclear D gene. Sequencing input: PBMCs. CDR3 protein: CASSGADQETQYF. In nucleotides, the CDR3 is TGTGCCAGCAGTGGGGCAGACCAAGAGACCCAGTACTTC.